This TCR beta chain was sequenced for a study of technical replicates of blood from a handful of donors. The repertoire was sequenced with immunoSEQ multiplex PCR; TCRdb's copy has only in-frame clones and lacks some. There are 60,000 to 90,000 clones in the sample; 93% occur only once, and around 0.43% lies in the top ten. CDR1 is SGHVS, CDR2 FNYEAQ, per germline. V shed 5 bases, J shed 3 bases, and the junction held 9 bases outside the gene matches. This CDR3 comprises 15 residues. This clone has just one count. V gene TRBV7-6 combines with J gene TRBJ1-1; 7 bases fit TRBD1. The sample taken for sequencing was T cells isolated from PBMCs. The clonotype was recovered from a human donor in good health. The CDR3 sequence: CASSGGQAMYTEAFF. CDR3 nucleotides: TGTGCCAGCAGCGGAGGACAGGCTATGTACACTGAAGCTTTCTTT.